The text below deals with one T cell receptor (beta chain). The target antigen is unknown. The data belong to a study of early T cells in non-severe SARS-CoV-2 infection. Whole-study context: Bulk RNA taken from unsorted whole blood was sequenced, leaving chains unpaired. Study-level points and caveats: There was a bias toward anti-spike CD8 responses in VDJdb matching, which missed private and CD4 specificities.

Germline values: CDR1 SGHAT, CDR2 FQNNGV. V lost 4 bases and J 6 bases, leaving 10 bases between the germline ends. The CDR3 consists of 13 residues. Unique molecular identifiers tagged individual cDNA molecules. TCRdb independently ran MiXCR on the 5' RACE reads; one entry per CDR3 protein. This table has 25,000 to 35,000 distinct CDR3 sequences, around 6.6% appearing once. Sequencing used whole blood. The V call is TRBV11-2, the J call TRBJ2-1, with D uncertain. The sequence came from an adult who was a healthcare worker with PCR-confirmed SARS-CoV-2 infection or an uninfected control (not recorded which). The CDR3 loop reads CASSSDLANEQFF. CDR3 coding DNA: TGTGCCAGCAGCTCAGACCTCGCCAATGAGCAGTTCTTC.